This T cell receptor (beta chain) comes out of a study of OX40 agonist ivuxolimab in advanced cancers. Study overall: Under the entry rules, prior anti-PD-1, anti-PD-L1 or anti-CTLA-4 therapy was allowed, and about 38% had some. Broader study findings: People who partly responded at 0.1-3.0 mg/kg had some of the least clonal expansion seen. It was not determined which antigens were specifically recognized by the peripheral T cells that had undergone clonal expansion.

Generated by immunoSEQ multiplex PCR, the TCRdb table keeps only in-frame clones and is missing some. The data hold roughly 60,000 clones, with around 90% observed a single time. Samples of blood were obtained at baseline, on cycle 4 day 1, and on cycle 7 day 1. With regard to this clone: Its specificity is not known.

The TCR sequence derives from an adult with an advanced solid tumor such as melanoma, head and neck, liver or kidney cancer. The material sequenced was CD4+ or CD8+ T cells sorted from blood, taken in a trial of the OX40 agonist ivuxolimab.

The CDR3 coding sequence is TGTGCCAGCAGCTTAGGTACACACATTAATTCACCCCTCCACTTT. Protein: CASSLGTHINSPLHF. The chain links TRBV7-8 to TRBJ1-6; D uncertain. CDR1 and CDR2 from the germline V gene are SGHVS and FQNEAQ. This CDR3 is built from 15 residues. V lost 1 base and J lost 6, with 10 bases in between.